The clone carrying this TCR beta chain has ten or more counts. These data come from a study of T-cell reconstitution after alpha-beta-depleted transplantation in children. Unique molecular identifiers tagged the TCRbeta library. TCRdb itself ran the PCR reads through MiXCR, one entry per CDR3 protein. The sample has 45,000 to 55,000 distinct CDR3 sequences, under 6.5% seen once. The CDR3 is 16 amino acids. Germline CDR1 is DFQATT and CDR2 is SNEGSKA (reference sequence). With 1 base removed from V and 1 base from J, the gap between germline ends came to 16 bases. Here the sequenced sample was PBMCs, mostly from graft donor cells, taken 60 days after TCRalphabeta/CD19-depleted stem cell transplant. The V and J genes are TRBV20-1 and TRBJ1-2, with D possibly being TRBD1 (5 bases). The TCR was taken from a female patient aged 2-9 years who had a stem cell transplant for aplastic anemia, so the T cells may come from the graft donor. CDR3 sequence (DNA): TGCAGTGCTAGAGGTGATAATTGGCAGGGTAACTATGGCTACACCTTC. It specifies CSARGDNWQGNYGYTF.